The clone carrying this TCR beta chain was detected once. TCRdb reanalysed the RT-PCR reads using MiXCR and keeps one entry per CDR3 protein. The data hold about 680,000 distinct CDR3 sequences, with more than 13% observed a single time. Per the germline V gene, CDR1 is KGHSH and CDR2 is LQKENI. The CDR3 extends over 15 amino acids. The V gene lost 2 bases and the J gene lost 8 bases, with 18 bases spanning the gap. The receptor comes from a female donor in good health, serving as a healthy control. V is TRBV18 and J is TRBJ1-1, with D maybe TRBD1 (5 bases). Sequencing was performed on memory CD4+ T cells from blood. The CDR3 DNA follows: TGTGCCAGCTCACCAGAAAGCTCGACAGAGATCGAAGCTTTCTTT. Residues: CASSPESSTEIEAFF.